This T cell receptor (beta chain) was profiled in a study of T cell responses to AZD1222 COVID-19 vaccine. Study-wide results and caveats: Reportedly, close to half of spike-specific TCRs are directed against unmutated variant regions. Most donors were white British, females outnumbered males, and clonal diversity was possibly underestimated. The repertoires were collected only after the peak T cell response. Receipt of two AZD1222 doses was followed by a rise in Spike-specific TCR breadth and depth.

Repertoires were generated with immunoSEQ multiplex PCR, while TCRdb's copy carries only in-frame clones and drops some. The sample shows 150,000 or so clones, about 93% of them seen only once. A word on this clone: What it binds is not known.

With V trimmed by 3 bases and J by 2 bases, 0 bases remained unmatched. The CDR3 consists of 13 residues. Germline V gene sequence: CDR1 MGHRA, CDR2 YSYEKL. The clonotype was recovered from an adult in good health. The V and J genes are TRBV4-1 and TRBJ1-2; 7 bases map to TRBD1. The input for sequencing was peripheral blood, taken on day 0 of AZD1222 vaccination. This CDR3 reads CASSQTGNYGYTF. CDR3 coding DNA: TGCGCCAGCAGCCAGACAGGGAACTATGGCTACACCTTC.